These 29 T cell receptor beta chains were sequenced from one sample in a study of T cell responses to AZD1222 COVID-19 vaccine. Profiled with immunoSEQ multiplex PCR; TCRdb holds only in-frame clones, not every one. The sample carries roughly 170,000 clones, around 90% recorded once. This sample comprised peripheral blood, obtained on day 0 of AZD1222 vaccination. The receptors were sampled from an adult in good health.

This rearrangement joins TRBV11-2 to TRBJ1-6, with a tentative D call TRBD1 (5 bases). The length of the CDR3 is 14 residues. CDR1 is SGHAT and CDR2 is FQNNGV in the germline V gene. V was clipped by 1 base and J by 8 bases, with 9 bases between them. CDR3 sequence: CASSLGQGHSPLHF. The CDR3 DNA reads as TGTGCCAGCAGCTTAGGGCAGGGTCATTCACCCCTCCACTTT.

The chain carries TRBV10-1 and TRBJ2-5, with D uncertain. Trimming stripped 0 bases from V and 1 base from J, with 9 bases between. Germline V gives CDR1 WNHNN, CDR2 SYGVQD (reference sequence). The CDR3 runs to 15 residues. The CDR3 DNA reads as TGCGCCAGCAGTGAGTCAGTGGGTTTCCAAGAGACCCAGTACTTC. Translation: CASSESVGFQETQYF.

CDR3 bases: TGTGCCAGCAGCCCTGTTTTTGGGAGCAATCAGCCCCAGCATTTT. Encoded protein: CASSPVFGSNQPQHF. V gene TRBV4-2 combines with J gene TRBJ1-5; D ambiguous. This CDR3 has 15 amino acids. Germline V lookup: CDR1 LGHNA, CDR2 YNFKEQ. Trimming pared 4 bases from V and 1 base from J, leaving 11 bases between.

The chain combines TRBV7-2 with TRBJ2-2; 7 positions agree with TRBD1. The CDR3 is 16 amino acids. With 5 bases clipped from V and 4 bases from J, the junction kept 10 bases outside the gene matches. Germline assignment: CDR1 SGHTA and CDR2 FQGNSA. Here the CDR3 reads CASSPPTGMGTGELFF. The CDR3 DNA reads TGTGCCAGCAGCCCCCCGACAGGGATGGGCACCGGGGAGCTGTTTTTT.

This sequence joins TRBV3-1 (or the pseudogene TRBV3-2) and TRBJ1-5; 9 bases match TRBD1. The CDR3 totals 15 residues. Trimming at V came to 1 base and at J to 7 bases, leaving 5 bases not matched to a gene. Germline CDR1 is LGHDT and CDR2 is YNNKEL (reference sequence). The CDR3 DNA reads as TGTGCCAGCAGCCAAGGTTGGACAGGGGAACAGCCCCAGCATTTT. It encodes CASSQGWTGEQPQHF.

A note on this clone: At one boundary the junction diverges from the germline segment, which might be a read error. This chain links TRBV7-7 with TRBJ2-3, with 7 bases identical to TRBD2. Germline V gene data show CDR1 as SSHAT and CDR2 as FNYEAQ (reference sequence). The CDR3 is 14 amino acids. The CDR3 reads CASSFAGGTDTQYF. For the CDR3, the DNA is TGTGCTAGCAGCTTTGCGGGGGGCACAGATACGCAGTATTTT.

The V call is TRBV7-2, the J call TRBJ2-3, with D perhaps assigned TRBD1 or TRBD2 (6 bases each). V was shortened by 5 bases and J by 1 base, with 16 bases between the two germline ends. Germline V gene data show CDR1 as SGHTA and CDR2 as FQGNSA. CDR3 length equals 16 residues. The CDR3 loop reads CASSPNRGARTDTQYF. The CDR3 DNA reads TGTGCCAGCAGCCCCAATAGGGGGGCTCGCACAGATACGCAGTATTTT.

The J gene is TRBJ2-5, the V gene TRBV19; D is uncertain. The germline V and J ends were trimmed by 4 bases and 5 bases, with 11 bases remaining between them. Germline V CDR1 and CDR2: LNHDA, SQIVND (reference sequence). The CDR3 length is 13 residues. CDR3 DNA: TGTGCCAGTAGTAGTGTGGGGTGGGAGACCCAGTACTTC. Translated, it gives CASSSVGWETQYF.

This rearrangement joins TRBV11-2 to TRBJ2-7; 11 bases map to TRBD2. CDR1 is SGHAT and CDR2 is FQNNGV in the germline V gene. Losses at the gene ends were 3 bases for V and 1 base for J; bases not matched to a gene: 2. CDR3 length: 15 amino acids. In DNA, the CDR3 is TGTGCCAGCAGCTTCGGGACTAGCGGTTCCTACGAGCAGTACTTC. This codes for CASSFGTSGSYEQYF. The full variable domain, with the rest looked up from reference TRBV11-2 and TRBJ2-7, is EAGVAQSPRYKIIEKRQSVAFWCNPISGHATLYWYQQILGQGPKLLIQFQNNGVVDDSQLPKDRFSAERLKGVDSTLKIQPAKLEDSAVYLCASSFGTSGSYEQYFGPGTRLTVT.

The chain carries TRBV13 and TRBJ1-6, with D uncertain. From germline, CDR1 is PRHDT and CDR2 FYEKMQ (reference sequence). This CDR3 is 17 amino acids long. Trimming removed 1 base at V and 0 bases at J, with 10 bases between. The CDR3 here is CASSLASTSSYNSPLHF. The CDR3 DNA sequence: TGTGCCAGCAGCTTAGCCAGTACTAGCTCCTATAATTCACCCCTCCACTTT.

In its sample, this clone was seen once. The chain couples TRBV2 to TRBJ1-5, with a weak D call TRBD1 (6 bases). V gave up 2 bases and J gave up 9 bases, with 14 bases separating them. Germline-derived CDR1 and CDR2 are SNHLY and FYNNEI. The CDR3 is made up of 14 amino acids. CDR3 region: CASSETAGVVPQHF. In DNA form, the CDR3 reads TGTGCCAGCAGTGAAACCGCAGGGGTTGTGCCCCAGCATTTT.

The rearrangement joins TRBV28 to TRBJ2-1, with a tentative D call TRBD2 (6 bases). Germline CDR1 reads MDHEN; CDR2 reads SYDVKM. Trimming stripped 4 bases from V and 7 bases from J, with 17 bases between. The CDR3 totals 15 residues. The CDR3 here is CASSSHQGGTNEQFF. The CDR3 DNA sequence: TGTGCCAGCAGTTCCCACCAGGGAGGCACGAATGAGCAGTTCTTC.

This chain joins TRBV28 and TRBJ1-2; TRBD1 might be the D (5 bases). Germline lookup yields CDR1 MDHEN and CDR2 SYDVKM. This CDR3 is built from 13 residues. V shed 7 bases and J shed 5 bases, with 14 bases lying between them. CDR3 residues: CASTWGSGYGYTF. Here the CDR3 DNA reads TGTGCCAGCACCTGGGGGTCAGGGTATGGCTACACCTTC.

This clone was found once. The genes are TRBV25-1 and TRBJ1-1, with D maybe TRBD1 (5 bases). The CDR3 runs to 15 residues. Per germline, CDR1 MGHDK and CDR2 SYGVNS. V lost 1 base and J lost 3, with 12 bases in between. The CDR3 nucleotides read TGTGCCAGCAGTGAATTGCTGGGGGTTGACACTGAAGCTTTCTTT. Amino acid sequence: CASSELLGVDTEAFF. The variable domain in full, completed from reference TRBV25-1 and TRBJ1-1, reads EADIYQTPRYLVIGTGKKITLECSQTMGHDKMYWYQQDPGMELHLIHYSYGVNSTEKGDLSSESTVSRIRTEHFPLTLESARPSHTSQYLCASSELLGVDTEAFFGQGTRLTVV.

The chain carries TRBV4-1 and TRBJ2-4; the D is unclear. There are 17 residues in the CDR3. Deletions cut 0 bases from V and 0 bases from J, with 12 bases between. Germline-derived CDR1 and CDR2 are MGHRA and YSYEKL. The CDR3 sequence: CASSQERTRLAKNIQYF. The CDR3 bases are TGCGCCAGCAGCCAAGAAAGGACCAGACTAGCCAAAAACATTCAGTACTTC.

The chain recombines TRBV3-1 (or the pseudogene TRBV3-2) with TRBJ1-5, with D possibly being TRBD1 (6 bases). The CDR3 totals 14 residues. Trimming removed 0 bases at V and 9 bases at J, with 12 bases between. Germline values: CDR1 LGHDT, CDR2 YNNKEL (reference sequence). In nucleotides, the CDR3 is TGTGCCAGCAGCCAAGATGCCACAGGGTTGCCCCAGCATTTT. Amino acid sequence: CASSQDATGLPQHF.

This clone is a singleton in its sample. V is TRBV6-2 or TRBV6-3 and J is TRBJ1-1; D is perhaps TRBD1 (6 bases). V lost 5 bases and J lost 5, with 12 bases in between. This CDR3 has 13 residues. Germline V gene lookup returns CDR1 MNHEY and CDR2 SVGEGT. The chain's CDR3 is CASSGGGWTEAFF. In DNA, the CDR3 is TGTGCCAGCAGTGGAGGGGGTTGGACTGAAGCTTTCTTT.

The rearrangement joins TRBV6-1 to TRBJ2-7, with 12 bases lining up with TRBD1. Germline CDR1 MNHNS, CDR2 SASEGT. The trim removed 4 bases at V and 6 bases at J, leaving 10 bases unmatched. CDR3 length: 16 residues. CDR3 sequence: CASSAPAGQGAGEQYF. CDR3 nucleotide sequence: TGTGCCAGCAGTGCCCCTGCGGGACAGGGGGCTGGCGAGCAGTACTTC.

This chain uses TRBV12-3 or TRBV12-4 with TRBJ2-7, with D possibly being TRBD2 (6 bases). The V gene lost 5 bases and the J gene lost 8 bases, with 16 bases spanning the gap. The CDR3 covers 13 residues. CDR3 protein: CASSLSGTPQQYF. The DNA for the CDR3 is TGTGCCAGCAGTCTCTCCGGGACTCCTCAGCAGTACTTC.

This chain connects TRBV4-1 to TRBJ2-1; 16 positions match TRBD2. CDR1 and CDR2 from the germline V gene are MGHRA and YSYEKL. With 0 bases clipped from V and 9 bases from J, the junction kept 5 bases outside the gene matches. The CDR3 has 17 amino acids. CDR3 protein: CASSQEGTSGGAAEQFF. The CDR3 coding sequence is TGCGCCAGCAGCCAAGAGGGGACTAGCGGGGGGGCCGCTGAGCAGTTCTTC.

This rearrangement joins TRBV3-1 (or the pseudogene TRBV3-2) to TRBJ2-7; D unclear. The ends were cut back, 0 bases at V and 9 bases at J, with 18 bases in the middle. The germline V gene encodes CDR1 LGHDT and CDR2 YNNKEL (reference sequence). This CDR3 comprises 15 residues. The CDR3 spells CASSQETATQRRQYF. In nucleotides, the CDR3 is TGTGCCAGCAGCCAAGAAACCGCGACTCAGCGTAGGCAGTACTTC.

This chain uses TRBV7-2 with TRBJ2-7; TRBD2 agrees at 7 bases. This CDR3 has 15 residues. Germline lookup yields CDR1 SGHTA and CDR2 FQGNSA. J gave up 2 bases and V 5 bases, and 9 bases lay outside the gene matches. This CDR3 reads CASSHPTRGAYEQYF. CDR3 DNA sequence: TGTGCCAGCAGCCATCCAACACGGGGGGCCTACGAGCAGTACTTC.

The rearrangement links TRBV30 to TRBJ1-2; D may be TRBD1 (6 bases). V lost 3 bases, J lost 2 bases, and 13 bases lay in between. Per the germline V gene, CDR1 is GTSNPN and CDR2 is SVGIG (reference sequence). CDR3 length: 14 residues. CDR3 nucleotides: TGTGCCTGGAGACTCCTCACAGGGAACTATGGCTACACCTTC. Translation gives CAWRLLTGNYGYTF. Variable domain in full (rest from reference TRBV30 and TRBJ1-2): SQTIHQWPATLVQPVGSPLSLECTVEGTSNPNLYWYRQAAGRGLQLLFYSVGIGQISSEVPQNLSASRPQDRQFILSSKKLLLSDSGFYLCAWRLLTGNYGYTFGSGTRLTVV.

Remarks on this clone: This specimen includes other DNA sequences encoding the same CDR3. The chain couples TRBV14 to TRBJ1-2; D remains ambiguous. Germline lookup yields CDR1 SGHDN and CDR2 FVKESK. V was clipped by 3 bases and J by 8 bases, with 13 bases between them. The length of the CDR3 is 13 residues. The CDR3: CASSHSRGNGYTF. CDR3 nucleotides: TGTGCCAGCAGCCACTCGAGAGGGAACGGCTACACCTTC.

CDR3 residues: CASSYGAGGRSYEQYF. The CDR3, as DNA: TGTGCCAGCAGTTACGGCGCCGGGGGCCGCTCCTACGAGCAGTACTTC. The rearrangement joins TRBV6-5 to TRBJ2-7; the D gene could be TRBD1 or TRBD2 (6 bases each). This CDR3 spans 16 amino acids. Trimming shortened V by 2 bases and J by 0 bases, and 14 bases separated the two germline ends. Per the germline V gene, CDR1 is MNHEY and CDR2 is SVGAGI.

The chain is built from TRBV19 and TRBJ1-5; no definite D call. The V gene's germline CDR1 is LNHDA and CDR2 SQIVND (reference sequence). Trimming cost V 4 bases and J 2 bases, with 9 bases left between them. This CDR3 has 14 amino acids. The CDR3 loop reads CASSTSRGNQPQHF. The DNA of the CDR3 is TGTGCCAGTAGTACCTCAAGGGGCAATCAGCCCCAGCATTTT.

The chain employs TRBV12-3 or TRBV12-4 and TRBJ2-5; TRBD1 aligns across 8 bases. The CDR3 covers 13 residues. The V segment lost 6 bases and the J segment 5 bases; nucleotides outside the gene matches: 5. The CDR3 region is CASRTGGIETQYF. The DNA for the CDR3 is TGTGCCAGCAGAACAGGGGGTATCGAGACCCAGTACTTC.

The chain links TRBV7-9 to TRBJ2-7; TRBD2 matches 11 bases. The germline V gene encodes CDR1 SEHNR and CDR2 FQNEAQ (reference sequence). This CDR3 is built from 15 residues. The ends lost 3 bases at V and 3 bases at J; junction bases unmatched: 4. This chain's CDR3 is CASSFLAGGDYEQYF. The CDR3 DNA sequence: TGTGCCAGCAGCTTTCTAGCGGGAGGTGACTACGAGCAGTACTTC.

The CDR3 protein is CAIRGQGGHYGYTF. Here the CDR3 DNA reads TGTGCCATCAGGGGACAGGGGGGGCACTATGGCTACACCTTC. The chain links TRBV10-3 to TRBJ1-2, with TRBD1 matching over 11 bases. Losses at the gene ends were 6 bases for V and 3 bases for J; bases not matched to a gene: 3. Germline lookup yields CDR1 ENHRY and CDR2 SYGVKD. This CDR3 has 14 amino acids.